A selection of T cell receptor beta chains follows, all from one sample in a study of blood T cells in healthy people across ages. MiXCR was run by TCRdb on the 5' RACE reads, yielding one entry per CDR3 protein. Of about 730,000 distinct CDR3 sequences in the sample, 35% to 45% were seen once. Sequencing input: blood. The receptors were gathered from an older woman in good health. CDR3s include the opening cysteine and the closing phenylalanine or tryptophan. The D gene is left open where the match is weak. Expanded clones get a size class; other rows say once, few or many, or leave the size out.

d_gene,j_gene,abundance,v_gene,CDR3nt,CDR3aa
TRBD1,TRBJ1-1,few,TRBV10-2,TGCGCCAGCAGTCAGGGGGGACAGGGGGCGAACACTGAAGCTTTCTTT,CASSQGGQGANTEAFF
NA,TRBJ1-2,NA,TRBV7-2,TGTGCCAGCAGCCTCGAGGGACACCTCTATGGCTACACCTTC,CASSLEGHLYGYTF
NA,TRBJ2-7,NA,TRBV27,TGTGCCAGCAGTAAGCTCGGAGTTGGCTACGAGCAGTACTTC,CASSKLGVGYEQYF
TRBD2,TRBJ2-5,NA,TRBV2,TGTGCCAGCAGTGGAATTTGGGGACTAGCGGGAGGGCCGTCACAAGAGACCCAGTACTTC,CASSGIWGLAGGPSQETQYF
TRBD1,TRBJ2-1,few,TRBV11-2,TGTGCCAGCAGCTCAAACGGGGGTCTGGGGACAGGGGCCTACAATGAGCAGTTCTTC,CASSSNGGLGTGAYNEQFF
TRBD2,TRBJ2-5,many,TRBV5-1,TGCGCCAGCAGCCTAGAGCGGGAGCAGTACTTC,CASSLEREQYF
NA,TRBJ2-5,NA,TRBV20-1,TGCAGTGCTATCCCGTTTAGCGGACAAGAGACCCAGTACTTC,CSAIPFSGQETQYF
NA,TRBJ2-3,few,TRBV20-1,TGCAGTGCTAGTGAGGACACAGATACGCAGTATTTT,CSASEDTDTQYF
NA,TRBJ1-1,NA,TRBV6-5,TGTGCCAGCAGTTACAATCGTTGGGATGGGAGAGCTTTCTTT,CASSYNRWDGRAFF
NA,TRBJ1-5,NA,TRBV28,TGTGCCAGCAGTACTTGGGTGGCAGGGAGTAATCAGCCCCAGCATTTT,CASSTWVAGSNQPQHF
NA,TRBJ2-3,NA,TRBV7-3,TGTGCCAGCAGCTTAACGATTGGAGGGATCACAGATACGCAGTATTTT,CASSLTIGGITDTQYF
TRBD2,TRBJ2-3,few,TRBV20-1,TGCAGTGCTCGACTAGCGGGAGGCCCAGTGACGCAGTATTTT,CSARLAGGPVTQYF
NA,TRBJ2-1,many,TRBV12-3/TRBV12-4,TGTGCCAGCAGTCCCGGTCGGAGGGATGAGCAGTTCTTC,CASSPGRRDEQFF
NA,TRBJ2-3,NA,TRBV7-8,TGTGCCAGCAGCTTAGATTCCGGGTTGAATACGCAGTATTTT,CASSLDSGLNTQYF
TRBD1,TRBJ1-1,NA,TRBV18,TGTGCCAGCTCACCAAAACAGGGGGCGGCTGAAGCTTTCTTT,CASSPKQGAAEAFF
NA,TRBJ2-7,NA,TRBV28,TGTGCCAGCAGGTATAGGGGTTACGAGCAGTACTTC,CASRYRGYEQYF
NA,TRBJ2-5,many,TRBV20-1,TGCAGTGCTGCCGCTTTGGGCGTAACCCCCGATGCGGAGACCCAGTACTTC,CSAAALGVTPDAETQYF
TRBD2,TRBJ2-7,NA,TRBV3-1,TGTGCCAGCAGCCTCCGGACTAGCGGGAGCTTAGACAATGAGCAGTACTTC,CASSLRTSGSLDNEQYF
NA,TRBJ1-4,NA,TRBV5-1,TGCGCCAGCAGCTGGGGCAACAGGGATCCTAATGAAAAACTGTTTTTT,CASSWGNRDPNEKLFF
TRBD2,TRBJ2-5,NA,TRBV20-1,TGCAGTGCCCCACTAAGCGGGGTTCAAGAGACCCAGTACTTC,CSAPLSGVQETQYF
TRBD1,TRBJ1-4,few,TRBV29-1,TGCAGCGGCGGACCCGGGACAGGGTTGGAAAAACTGTTTTTT,CSGGPGTGLEKLFF
NA,TRBJ2-7,few,TRBV11-2,TGTGCCAGCAGCTTGGAGACCGAGCAGTACTTC,CASSLETEQYF
NA,TRBJ1-2,NA,TRBV2,TGTGTCAGCAGCCCACAGGGAGCAGCCGGTGGCTACACCTTC,CVSSPQGAAGGYTF
TRBD2,TRBJ2-7,NA,TRBV7-2,TGTGCCAGCAGCACTAGCGGGCCCGTCTCCTACGAGCAGTACTTC,CASSTSGPVSYEQYF
NA,TRBJ2-7,few,TRBV3-1,TGTGCCAGCAGCCAAGTTACCGGGGCAAACTACGAGCAGTACTTC,CASSQVTGANYEQYF
NA,TRBJ2-2,NA,TRBV11-1,TGTGCCAGCAGCTTTGGAGGCCCCACCGGGGAGCTGTTTTTT,CASSFGGPTGELFF
TRBD2,TRBJ2-3,many,TRBV5-5,TGTGCCAGCAGTCGTCCGGGACTAGCGGGAGGGCGGACAGATACGCAGTATTTT,CASSRPGLAGGRTDTQYF